The clone carrying this T cell receptor (beta chain) was observed many times. Its antigen is unknown. The data are from a study of T cells in Graves' hyperthyroidism and ophthalmopathy. RNA transcripts gave rise to amplified TCR beta CDR3 regions. With the HTBI primer set, the TCR CDR3 went through a first round of RT-PCR. TCRdb called the multiplex PCR reads again in MiXCR, with one record for every CDR3 protein. The top ten hold roughly a third of the sample, which has 300,000 or so distinct CDR3 sequences, 16% seen once. The germline V gene encodes CDR1 MDHEN and CDR2 SYDVKM. V shed 2 bases and J shed 6 bases, with 1 base lying between them. The CDR3 covers 10 residues. The hyperthyroidism was newly diagnosed and had lasted under 2 months; the patients were aged 18 to 65. Based on clinical symptoms, serum thyroxine and TRAb, thyroid ultrasound and orbital computed tomography, diagnoses were reached.

General study results and limits: Blood also contained most expanded thyroid clonotypes above 0.001. For ophthalmopathy, model prediction preceded onset by a median around 7 months.

This receptor was taken from a man between 25 and 39 years old with Graves' hyperthyroidism. The specimen was blood. The chain combines TRBV28 with TRBJ1-1; unclear D gene. Here the CDR3 DNA reads TGTGCCAGCAGTTTAGCTGAAGCTTTCTTT. Protein product: CASSLAEAFF.